This T cell receptor (beta chain) was recovered during a study of cytomegalovirus exposure and HLA in healthy donors. Study summary: Unique TCRs numbering 75 million to 95 million, obtained from HLA-typed donors, made up an early data release.

The CDR3 sequence is 17 residues long. Per germline, CDR1 LGHNA and CDR2 YNFKEQ. V lost 4 bases and J lost 2, with 15 bases in between. Primers for the PCR totalled 60 Vbeta and 13 Jbeta. Repertoires were generated with immunoSEQ multiplex PCR, while TCRdb's copy carries only in-frame clones and drops some. The repertoire holds some 190,000 clones, roughly 80% seen once, with 2.4% in the top ten. The specimen sequenced was PBMCs. The TCR was taken from a male donor in good health and CMV-seronegative. The chain has TRBV4-2 and TRBJ2-6, with D possibly matching TRBD2 (7 bases). The CDR3 reads CASSPSGGPTGANVLTF. DNA for the CDR3: TGTGCCAGCAGCCCCTCGGGGGGCCCGACTGGGGCCAACGTCCTGACTTTC.